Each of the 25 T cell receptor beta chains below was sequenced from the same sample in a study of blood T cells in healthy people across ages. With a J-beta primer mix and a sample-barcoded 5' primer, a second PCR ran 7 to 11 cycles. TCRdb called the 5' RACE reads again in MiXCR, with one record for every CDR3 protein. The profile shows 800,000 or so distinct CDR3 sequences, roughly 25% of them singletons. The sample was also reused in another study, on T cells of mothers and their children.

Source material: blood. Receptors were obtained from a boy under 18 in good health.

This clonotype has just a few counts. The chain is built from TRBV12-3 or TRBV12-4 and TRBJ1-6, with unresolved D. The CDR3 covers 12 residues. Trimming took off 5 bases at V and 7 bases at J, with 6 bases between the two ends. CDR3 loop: CASSTRNSPLHF. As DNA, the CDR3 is TGTGCCAGCAGTACCCGAAATTCACCCCTCCACTTT.

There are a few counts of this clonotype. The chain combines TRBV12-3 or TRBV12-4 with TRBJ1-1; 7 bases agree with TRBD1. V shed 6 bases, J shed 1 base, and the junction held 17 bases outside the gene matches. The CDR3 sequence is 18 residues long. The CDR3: CASSPRGGLSGRNTEAFF. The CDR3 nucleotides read TGTGCCAGCAGCCCTAGAGGGGGCCTTTCGGGCAGGAACACTGAAGCTTTCTTT.

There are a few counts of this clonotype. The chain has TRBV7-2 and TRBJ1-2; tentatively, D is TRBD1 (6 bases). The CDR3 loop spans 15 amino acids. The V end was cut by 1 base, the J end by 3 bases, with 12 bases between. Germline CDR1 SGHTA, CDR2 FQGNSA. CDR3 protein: CASSLGGDNYYGYTF. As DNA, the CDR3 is TGTGCCAGCAGCTTAGGGGGGGACAATTACTATGGCTACACCTTC.

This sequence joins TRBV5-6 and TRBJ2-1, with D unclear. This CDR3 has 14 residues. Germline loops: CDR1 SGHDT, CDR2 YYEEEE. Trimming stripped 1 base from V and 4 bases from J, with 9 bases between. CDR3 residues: CASSLSDPYNEQFF. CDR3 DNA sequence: TGTGCCAGCAGCTTGTCGGACCCTTACAATGAGCAGTTCTTC.

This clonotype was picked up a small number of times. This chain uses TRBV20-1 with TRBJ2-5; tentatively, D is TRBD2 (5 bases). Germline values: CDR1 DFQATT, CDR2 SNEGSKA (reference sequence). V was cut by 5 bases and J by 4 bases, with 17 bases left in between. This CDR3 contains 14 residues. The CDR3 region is CSALPGGGRETQYF. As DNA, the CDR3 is TGCAGTGCTCTTCCGGGCGGCGGGCGAGAGACCCAGTACTTC.

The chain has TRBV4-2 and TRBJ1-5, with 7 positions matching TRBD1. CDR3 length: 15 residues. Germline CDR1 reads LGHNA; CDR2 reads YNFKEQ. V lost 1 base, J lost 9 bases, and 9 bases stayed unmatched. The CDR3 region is CASSQVGTVNRPQHF. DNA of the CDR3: TGTGCCAGCAGCCAAGTAGGGACAGTAAACCGGCCCCAGCATTTT.

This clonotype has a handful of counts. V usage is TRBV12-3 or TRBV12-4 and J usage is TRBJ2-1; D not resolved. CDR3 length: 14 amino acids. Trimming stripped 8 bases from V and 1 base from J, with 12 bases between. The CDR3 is CASEEGSSYNEQFF. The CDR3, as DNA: TGTGCCAGCGAGGAAGGGTCTTCCTACAATGAGCAGTTCTTC.

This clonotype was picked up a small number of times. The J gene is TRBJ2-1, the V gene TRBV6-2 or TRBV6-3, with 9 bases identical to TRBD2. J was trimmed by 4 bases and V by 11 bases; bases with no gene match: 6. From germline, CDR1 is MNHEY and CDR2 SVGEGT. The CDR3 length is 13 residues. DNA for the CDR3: TGTGCCGCCGGGCTAGCGGGGTACAATGAGCAGTTCTTC. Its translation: CAAGLAGYNEQFF.

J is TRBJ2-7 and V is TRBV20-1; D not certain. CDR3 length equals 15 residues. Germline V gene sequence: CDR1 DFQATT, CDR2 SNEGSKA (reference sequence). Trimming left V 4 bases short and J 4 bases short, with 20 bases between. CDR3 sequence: CSAKKGSNIFYEQYF. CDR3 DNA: TGCAGTGCTAAGAAAGGCTCCAACATTTTTTACGAGCAGTACTTC.

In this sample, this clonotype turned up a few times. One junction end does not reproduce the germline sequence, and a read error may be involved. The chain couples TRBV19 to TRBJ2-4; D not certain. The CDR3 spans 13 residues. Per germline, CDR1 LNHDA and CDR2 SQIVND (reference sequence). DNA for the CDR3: TGTGCCAGTAGTGCCTCCAGCAAAAGCATTCAGTACTTC. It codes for CASSASSKSIQYF.

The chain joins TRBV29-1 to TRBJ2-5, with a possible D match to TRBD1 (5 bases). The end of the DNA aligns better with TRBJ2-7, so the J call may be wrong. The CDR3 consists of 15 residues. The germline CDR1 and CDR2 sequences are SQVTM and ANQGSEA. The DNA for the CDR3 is TGCAGCGTTGAAGATCCAGCAGACAGCTCCTACGAGCAGTACTTC. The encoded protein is CSVEDPADSSYEQYF.

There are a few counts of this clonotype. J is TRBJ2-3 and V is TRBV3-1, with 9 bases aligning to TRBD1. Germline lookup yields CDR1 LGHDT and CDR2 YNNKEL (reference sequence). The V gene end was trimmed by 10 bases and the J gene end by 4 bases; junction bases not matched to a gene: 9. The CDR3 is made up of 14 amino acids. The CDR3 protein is CATTDRGFPDTQYF. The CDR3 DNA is TGTGCCACCACGGACAGGGGATTCCCAGATACGCAGTATTTT.

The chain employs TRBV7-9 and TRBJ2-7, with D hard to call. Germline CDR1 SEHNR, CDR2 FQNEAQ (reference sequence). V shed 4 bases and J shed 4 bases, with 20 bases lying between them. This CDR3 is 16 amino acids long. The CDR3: CASSYYQPASKYEQYF. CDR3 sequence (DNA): TGTGCCAGCAGCTACTACCAACCGGCATCCAAATACGAGCAGTACTTC.

DNA for the CDR3: TGTGCCAGCAAGGGGGGCAGGGGGCGCGAGGACACCGGGGAGCTGTTTTTT. The encoded protein is CASKGGRGREDTGELFF. The chain is built from TRBV25-1 and TRBJ2-2; 8 bases are shared with TRBD1. CDR3 size: 17 residues. Looked up from germline, CDR1 is MGHDK and CDR2 is SYGVNS. The ends lost 7 bases at V and 3 bases at J; junction bases unmatched: 13.

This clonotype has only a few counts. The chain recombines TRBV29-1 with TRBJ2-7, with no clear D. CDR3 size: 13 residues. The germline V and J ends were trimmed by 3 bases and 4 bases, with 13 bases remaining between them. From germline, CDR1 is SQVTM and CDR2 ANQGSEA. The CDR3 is CSVEVDSGYEQYF. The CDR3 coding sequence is TGCAGCGTTGAGGTCGATTCCGGATACGAGCAGTACTTC.

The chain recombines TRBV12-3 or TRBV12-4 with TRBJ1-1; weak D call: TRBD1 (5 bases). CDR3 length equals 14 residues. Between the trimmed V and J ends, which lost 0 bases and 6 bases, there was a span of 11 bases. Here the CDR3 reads CASSLAGIRAEAFF. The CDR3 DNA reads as TGTGCCAGCAGTTTAGCAGGGATCAGGGCTGAAGCTTTCTTT.

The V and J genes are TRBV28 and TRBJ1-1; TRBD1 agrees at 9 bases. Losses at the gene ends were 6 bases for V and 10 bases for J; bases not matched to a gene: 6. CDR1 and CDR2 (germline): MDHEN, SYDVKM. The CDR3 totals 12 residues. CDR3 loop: CASSLGTGPAFF. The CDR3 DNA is TGTGCCAGCAGCCTCGGGACAGGGCCAGCTTTCTTT.

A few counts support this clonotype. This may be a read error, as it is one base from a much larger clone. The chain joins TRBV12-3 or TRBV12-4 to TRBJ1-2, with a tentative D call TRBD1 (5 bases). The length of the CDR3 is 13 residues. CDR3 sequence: CASTQRGGYGCTF. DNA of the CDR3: TGTGCCAGCACCCAGAGGGGTGGCTATGGCTGCACCTTC.

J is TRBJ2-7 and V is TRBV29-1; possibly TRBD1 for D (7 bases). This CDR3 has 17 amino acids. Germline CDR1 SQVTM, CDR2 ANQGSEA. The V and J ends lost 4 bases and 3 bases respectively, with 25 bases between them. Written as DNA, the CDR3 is TGCAGCGTTGTAGGTCCGCTCGGGGGACAGCCTATCTACGAGCAGTACTTC. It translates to CSVVGPLGGQPIYEQYF.

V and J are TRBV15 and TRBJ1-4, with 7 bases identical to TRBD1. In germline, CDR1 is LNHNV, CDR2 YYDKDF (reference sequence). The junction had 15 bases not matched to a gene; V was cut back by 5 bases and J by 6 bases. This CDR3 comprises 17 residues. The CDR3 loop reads CATSRRTGIIVDEKLFF. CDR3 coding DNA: TGTGCCACCAGCCGACGGACAGGAATAATAGTGGATGAAAAACTGTTTTTT.

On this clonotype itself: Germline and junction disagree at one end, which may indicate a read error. The CDR3 DNA reads as TGCGCCAGCAGCTTGGACAGTTACTCTAGGGCCAACGTCCTGACTTTC. Translation: CASSLDSYSRANVLTF. The gene calls are TRBV5-1 and TRBJ2-6; D gene uncertain. CDR1 and CDR2 (germline): SGHRS, YFSETQ. The CDR3 has 16 amino acids.

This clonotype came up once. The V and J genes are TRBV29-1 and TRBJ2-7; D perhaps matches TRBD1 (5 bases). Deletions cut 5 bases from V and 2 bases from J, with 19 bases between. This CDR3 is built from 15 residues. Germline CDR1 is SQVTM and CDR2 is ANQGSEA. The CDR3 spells CSVSHRPGPPYEQYF. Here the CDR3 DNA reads TGCAGCGTTTCTCATCGGCCAGGGCCCCCCTACGAGCAGTACTTC.

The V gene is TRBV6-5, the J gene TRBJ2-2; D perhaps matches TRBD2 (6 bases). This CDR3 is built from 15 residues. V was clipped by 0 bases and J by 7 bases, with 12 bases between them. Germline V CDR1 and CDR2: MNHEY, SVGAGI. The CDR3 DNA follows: TGTGCCAGCAGTTACTCGCCCGGACTAAGCGGGGAGCTGTTTTTT. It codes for CASSYSPGLSGELFF.

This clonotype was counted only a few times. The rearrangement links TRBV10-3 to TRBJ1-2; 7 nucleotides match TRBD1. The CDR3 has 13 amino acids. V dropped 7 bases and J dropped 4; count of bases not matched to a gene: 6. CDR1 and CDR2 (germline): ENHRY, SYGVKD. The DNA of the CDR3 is TGTGCCATCACCCTACAGGGGTTCTATGGCTACACCTTC. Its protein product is CAITLQGFYGYTF.

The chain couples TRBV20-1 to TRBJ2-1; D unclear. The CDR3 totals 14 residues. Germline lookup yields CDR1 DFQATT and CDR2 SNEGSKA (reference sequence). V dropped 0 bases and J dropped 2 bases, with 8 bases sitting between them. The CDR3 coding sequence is TGCAGTGCTAGAGATCCCAGTACCTACAATGAGCAGTTCTTC. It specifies CSARDPSTYNEQFF.